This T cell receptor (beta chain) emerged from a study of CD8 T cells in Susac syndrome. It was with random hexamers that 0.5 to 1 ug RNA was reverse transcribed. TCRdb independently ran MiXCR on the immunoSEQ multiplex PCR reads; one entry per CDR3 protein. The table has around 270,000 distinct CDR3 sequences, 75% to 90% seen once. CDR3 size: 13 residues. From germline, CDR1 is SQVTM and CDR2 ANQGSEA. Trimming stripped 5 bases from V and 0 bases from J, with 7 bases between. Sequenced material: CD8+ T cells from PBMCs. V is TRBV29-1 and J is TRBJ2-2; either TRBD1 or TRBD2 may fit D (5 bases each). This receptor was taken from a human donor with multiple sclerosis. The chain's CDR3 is CSVLGANTGELFF. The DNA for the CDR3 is TGCAGCGTTCTGGGGGCGAACACCGGGGAGCTGTTTTTT.